This T cell receptor beta chain derives from a study of blood T cell repertoires in COVID-19. Across the whole study: COVID-19 samples from acute and convalescent phases originated in the United States, Italy and Spain.

CDR1 and CDR2 from the germline V gene are SGHAT and FQNNGV. The CDR3 extends over 14 amino acids. V lost 4 bases, J lost 1 base, and 10 bases lay in between. Original handling: For nucleated cells, counts were estimated from reference gene primer amplification. Repertoires were generated with immunoSEQ multiplex PCR, while TCRdb's copy carries only in-frame clones and drops some. From that table come the V and J calls and clone size; the DNA was used to work out D and trimming. The sample has tens of thousands of clones; about nine tenths are singletons. This TCR derives from a man in his fifties or sixties with active COVID-19. Sequencing was done on a sample of peripheral blood. This chain links TRBV11-2 with TRBJ1-1; D is undetermined. The CDR3 coding sequence is TGTGCCAGCAGCTCCGCGGGTTCGAACACTGAAGCTTTCTTT. Its protein product is CASSSAGSNTEAFF.